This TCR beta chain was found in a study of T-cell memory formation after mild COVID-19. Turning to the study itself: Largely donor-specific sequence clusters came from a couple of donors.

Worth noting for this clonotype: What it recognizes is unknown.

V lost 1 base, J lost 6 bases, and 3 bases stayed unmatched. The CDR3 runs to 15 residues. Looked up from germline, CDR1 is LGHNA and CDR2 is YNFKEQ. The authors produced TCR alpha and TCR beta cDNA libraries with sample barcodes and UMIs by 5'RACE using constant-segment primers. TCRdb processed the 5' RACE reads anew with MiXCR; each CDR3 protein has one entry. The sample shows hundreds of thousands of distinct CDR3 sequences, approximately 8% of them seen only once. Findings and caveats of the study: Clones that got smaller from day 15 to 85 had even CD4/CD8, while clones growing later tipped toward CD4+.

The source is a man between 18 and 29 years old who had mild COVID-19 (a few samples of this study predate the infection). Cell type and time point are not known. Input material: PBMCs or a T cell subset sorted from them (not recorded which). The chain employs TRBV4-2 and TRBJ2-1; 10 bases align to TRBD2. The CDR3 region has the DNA TGTGCCAGCAGCCAAGCTGCTAGCGGGGGCAATGAGCAGTTCTTC. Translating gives CASSQAASGGNEQFF.